Listed below are T cell receptor beta chains from one sample, sequenced in a study of somatic mutations in cytotoxic T cells in rheumatoid arthritis. The repertoire was sequenced with immunoSEQ multiplex PCR; TCRdb's copy has only in-frame clones and lacks some. The table lists around 16,000 clones, 82% of them singletons. Sequenced sample: CD8+ T cells sorted from blood. Receptors originate from a woman in her 50s with rheumatoid arthritis. The CDR3 runs from the conserved cysteine through the conserved F or W. Fields, in order: J gene, D gene, V gene, clone size, CDR3 DNA, CDR3 protein. A D gene is named only where the DNA matches it firmly. Not all rows give a size; the values are once, few, many and, for expanded clones, a class.

>TRBJ1-1|-|TRBV5-1|once
TGCGCCAGCAGCGCGACAGGGAACACTGAAGCTTTCTTT
CASSATGNTEAFF
>TRBJ2-1|TRBD1|TRBV5-4|-
TGTGCCAGCAGCCTGGGACAGGGGGCGCAGAATGAGCAGTTCTTC
CASSLGQGAQNEQFF
>TRBJ2-3|-|TRBV7-7|-
TGTGCTAGCAGCCTACGTCAGGGTGGTGCAGATACGCAGTATTTT
CASSLRQGGADTQYF
>TRBJ2-2|-|TRBV28|-
TGTGCCAGCAGTACCCTAGCGGGGGAGCTGTTTTTT
CASSTLAGELFF
>TRBJ1-2|-|TRBV29-1|-
TGCAGCGTTGAAGATAGAGTGGGCAGGGGCGCAAACTATGGCTACACCTTC
CSVEDRVGRGANYGYTF
>TRBJ2-2|-|TRBV2|-
TGTGCCAGCAGTGAAGGAGCTCTGGGGGTTAACACCGGGGAGCTGTTTTTT
CASSEGALGVNTGELFF
>TRBJ1-4|TRBD1|TRBV10-2|-
TGCGCCAGCAGCCCCGACAGGGCGGACGAAAAACTGTTTTTT
CASSPDRADEKLFF
>TRBJ2-7|-|TRBV5-1|-
TGCGCCAGCAGCTTGTTCTGGGAGCAGGAATACGAGCAGTACTTC
CASSLFWEQEYEQYF
>TRBJ2-1|TRBD2|TRBV5-1|once
TGCGCCAGCAGCGGGGAGGGGACTAGCGGGAGGAGGTACAATGAGCAGTTCTTC
CASSGEGTSGRRYNEQFF
>TRBJ1-1|-|TRBV5-1|medium-sized
TGCGCCAGCAGCCCGGACCCAGGGACGAACACTGAAGCTTTCTTT
CASSPDPGTNTEAFF
>TRBJ1-4|-|TRBV9|-
TGTGCCAGCAGCGTTTCAGGGTTTAGTAATGAAAAACTGTTTTTT
CASSVSGFSNEKLFF
>TRBJ1-2|-|TRBV2|-
TGTGCCAGCAGCCTAAGCCGGGATGACTATGGCTACACCTTC
CASSLSRDDYGYTF
>TRBJ1-1|TRBD1|TRBV5-4|-
TGTGCCAGCAGCATAGGGACAGGGGGCGCGAACACTGAAGCTTTCTTT
CASSIGTGGANTEAFF
>TRBJ2-7|TRBD2|TRBV27|few
TGTGCCAGCAGTCTCGGACTAGACTACGAGCAGTACTTC
CASSLGLDYEQYF
>TRBJ1-2|-|TRBV4-1|-
TGCGCCAGCAGCCAAGATGATGCAGGACAATGGGGCTACACCTTC
CASSQDDAGQWGYTF
>TRBJ2-3|TRBD2|TRBV19|-
TGTGCCAGTAGTGTGTCTAGCGGGAGCACAGATACGCAGTATTTT
CASSVSSGSTDTQYF
>TRBJ2-1|TRBD2|TRBV15|-
TGTGCCACCAGCCCTCCGGGAGGGCCGTCGAACAATGAGCAGTTCTTC
CATSPPGGPSNNEQFF
>TRBJ1-1|TRBD1|TRBV7-9|few
TGTGCCAGCGGACAGGGGATAAGCAACACTGAAGCTTTCTTT
CASGQGISNTEAFF
>TRBJ2-7|-|TRBV2|-
TGTGCCAGCAGCAGCACGGGGGAGCCCTCCTACGAGCAGTACTTC
CASSSTGEPSYEQYF
>TRBJ2-6|-|TRBV19|-
TGTGCCAGTAGTAACTCCCGGGGACGAGGGGCCAACGTCCTGACTTTC
CASSNSRGRGANVLTF
>TRBJ2-2|-|TRBV11-2|-
TGTGCCAGCAGCTTACCCCGGGGCGAACCCCTCAACACCGGGGAGCTGTTTTTT
CASSLPRGEPLNTGELFF
>TRBJ2-3|TRBD2|TRBV11-2|-
TGTGCCAGCAGCTTAGATGTTGCGGGAGGGGGCACAGATACGCAGTATTTT
CASSLDVAGGGTDTQYF
>TRBJ2-3|TRBD2|TRBV6-6|-
TGTGCCAGCACTCCCGTGACTAGCGCAGATACGCAGTATTTT
CASTPVTSADTQYF
>TRBJ2-3|-|TRBV15|-
TGTGCCACCAGCAGAGGGGGGGCGGTGGGAGATACGCAGTATTTT
CATSRGGAVGDTQYF
>TRBJ1-1|-|TRBV30|-
TGTGCCTGGAGTCCAAACAGGAGGAACACTGAAGCTTTCTTT
CAWSPNRRNTEAFF
>TRBJ1-1|-|TRBV13|once
TGTGCCAGCAGCCTCGGGACACCGAACACTGAAGCTTTCTTT
CASSLGTPNTEAFF
>TRBJ2-7|TRBD2|TRBV6-5|-
TGTGCCAGCAGTTACTCGACGGGGGGCGAGCAGTACTTC
CASSYSTGGEQYF
>TRBJ2-7|TRBD1|TRBV9|-
TGTGCCAGCAGCATAAATGACAGGGGGGGAGTCTACGAGCAGTACTTC
CASSINDRGGVYEQYF
>TRBJ2-4|TRBD2|TRBV4-1|medium-sized
TGCGCCAGCAGCCAACCAGCGGGGGAAAACATTCAGTACTTC
CASSQPAGENIQYF
>TRBJ2-1|-|TRBV7-2|-
TGTGCCAGCAGCTACCAGGGAAATGAGCAGTTCTTC
CASSYQGNEQFF
>TRBJ2-3|TRBD2|TRBV7-3|-
TGTGCCAGCAGCTCGAGCGGGAGTCCTACAGATACGCAGTATTTT
CASSSSGSPTDTQYF
>TRBJ2-7|TRBD1|TRBV9|once
TGTGCCAGCAGCGGGCCGGGACAGGGCCCTCTCTACGAGCAGTACTTC
CASSGPGQGPLYEQYF
>TRBJ2-3|TRBD1|TRBV9|-
TGTGCCAGCAGCCCAAGGACAGGGGCAGATACGCAGTATTTT
CASSPRTGADTQYF
>TRBJ2-2|-|TRBV28|-
TGTGCCAGCAGACCCCAAACGGGATCGGACACCGGGGAGCTGTTTTTT
CASRPQTGSDTGELFF
>TRBJ1-4|TRBD1|TRBV5-1|once
TGCGCCAGCAGCTACAACTCAGGGGGCGGGGAAAAACTGTTTTTT
CASSYNSGGGEKLFF
>TRBJ2-1|-|TRBV19|-
TGTGCCAGTAAGGACGGCTGGGGGAATGAGCAGTTCTTC
CASKDGWGNEQFF
>TRBJ1-1|TRBD1|TRBV7-3|-
TGTGCCAGCAGCGCCGGGACAGGGGTTGACACTGAAGCTTTCTTT
CASSAGTGVDTEAFF
>TRBJ1-5|-|TRBV5-4|few
TGTGCCAGCAGCTTTTCCCCGAATAGCAATCAGCCCCAGCATTTT
CASSFSPNSNQPQHF
>TRBJ2-2|TRBD1|TRBV5-1|-
TGCGCCAGCAGCGCGACAGGGGACGGTGTAGGCGGGGAGCTGTTTTTT
CASSATGDGVGGELFF
>TRBJ2-2|-|TRBV9|-
TGTGCCAGCAGCGTATGGGGGCGCGGGGAGCTGTTTTTT
CASSVWGRGELFF
>TRBJ2-7|-|TRBV7-6|-
TGTGCCAGCAGCTTAGAGGCCAACCTCGAGCAGTACTTC
CASSLEANLEQYF
>TRBJ2-7|-|TRBV7-8|-
TGTGCCAGCACCTTAGGACCGTCCTACGAGCAGTACTTC
CASTLGPSYEQYF
>TRBJ2-7|TRBD1|TRBV15|-
TGTGCCACCAGCAGTCATCCGGGACAGGGCAGGTACGAGCAGTACTTC
CATSSHPGQGRYEQYF
>TRBJ2-7|TRBD1|TRBV27|-
TGTGCCAGCAGTTACGGACAGGGCTACGAGCAGTACTTC
CASSYGQGYEQYF